Shown below are 21 T cell receptor beta chains from a single sample sequenced in a study of blood T cell repertoires in COVID-19. The repertoire was sequenced with immunoSEQ multiplex PCR; TCRdb's copy has only in-frame clones and lacks some. The data show just over 250,000 clones, with approximately 89% seen just once and around 9.5% held by the top ten. Input material: peripheral blood. The receptors shown here come from a man aged 40-55 years who had recovered from COVID-19.

V is TRBV11-3 and J is TRBJ2-3, with TRBD2 matching over 8 bases. The CDR3 runs 17 residues. The germline CDR1 and CDR2 sequences are SGHNT and YENEEA. J lost 1 base, V lost 1 base, and 7 bases had no gene match. This CDR3 reads CASSLGSGSGGTDTQYF. CDR3 nucleotide sequence: TGTGCCAGCAGCTTAGGGAGCGGGAGCGGAGGCACAGATACGCAGTATTTT.

The rearrangement joins TRBV7-2 to TRBJ2-7; D unresolved. V lost 5 bases to trimming and J lost 5 bases, with 10 bases between them. CDR1 SGHTA and CDR2 FQGNSA come from the germline V gene. The CDR3 length is 12 residues. CDR3 DNA sequence: TGTGCCAGCAGCCAGAGGCGCGACGAGCAGTACTTC. This encodes CASSQRRDEQYF.

The chain joins TRBV3-1 (or the pseudogene TRBV3-2) to TRBJ2-7; 10 bases are shared with TRBD2. The CDR3 covers 13 residues. CDR1 LGHDT and CDR2 YNNKEL come from the germline V gene (reference sequence). The ends lost 4 bases at V and 4 bases at J; junction bases unmatched: 1. The CDR3 sequence is CASSRAGGYEQYF. DNA of the CDR3: TGTGCCAGCAGCCGAGCGGGGGGGTACGAGCAGTACTTC.

Remarks on this clone: The same CDR3 also results from other DNA sequences found in this sample. The chain couples TRBV11-2 to TRBJ2-7; a weak D match, TRBD2 (6 bases). Trimming shortened V by 1 base and J by 4 bases, and 11 bases separated the two germline ends. The CDR3 is 14 residues long. Germline V gene sequence: CDR1 SGHAT, CDR2 FQNNGV. CDR3 region: CASSLVGGSYEQYF. CDR3 nucleotides: TGTGCCAGCAGCTTAGTCGGGGGTTCATACGAGCAGTACTTC. Complete variable domain (other parts from reference TRBV11-2 and TRBJ2-7): EAGVAQSPRYKIIEKRQSVAFWCNPISGHATLYWYQQILGQGPKLLIQFQNNGVVDDSQLPKDRFSAERLKGVDSTLKIQPAKLEDSAVYLCASSLVGGSYEQYFGPGTRLTVT.

The chain employs TRBV3-1 (or the pseudogene TRBV3-2) and TRBJ1-1; TRBD1 matches at 10 bases. CDR1 is LGHDT, CDR2 YNNKEL, per germline (reference sequence). The CDR3 runs to 17 residues. V trimming: 5 bases; J trimming: 6 bases; junction bases outside the gene matches: 15. The CDR3 reads CASSRDRGVGLVAEAFF. Written as DNA, the CDR3 is TGTGCCAGCAGCAGGGACAGGGGTGTTGGGTTGGTCGCTGAAGCTTTCTTT.

The chain recombines TRBV10-3 with TRBJ1-2; D is unresolved. Germline CDR1 and CDR2: ENHRY and SYGVKD. This CDR3 comprises 12 residues. The V end lost 2 bases, the J end lost 7 bases, and 8 bases lay between the germline ends. CDR3 bases: TGTGCCATCAGTGAGCCGGGGTCTGGCTACACCTTC. Translated, it gives CAISEPGSGYTF.

J is TRBJ1-2 and V is TRBV19, with 8 bases matching TRBD1. The length of the CDR3 is 18 residues. V shed 9 bases, J shed 7 bases, and the junction held 25 bases outside the gene matches. The germline gives CDR1 LNHDA, CDR2 SQIVND (reference sequence). In DNA form, the CDR3 reads TGTGCCAGCATCCTACCGGACAGGGTGAATGGGACCTTTGCTGGCTACACCTTC. It specifies CASILPDRVNGTFAGYTF.

V gene TRBV23-1 combines with J gene TRBJ1-5, with 8 bases fitting TRBD1. TRBV23-1 qualifies as an ORF whose function is uncertain. The CDR3 has 15 residues. V lost 2 bases, J lost 2 bases, and 2 bases stayed unmatched. The CDR3 loop is CASSQLTGGNQPQHF. CDR3 bases: TGCGCCAGCAGTCAACTGACAGGGGGCAATCAGCCCCAGCATTTT.

J is TRBJ2-1 and V is TRBV4-3; D is possibly TRBD2 (6 bases). Germline lookup yields CDR1 LGHNA and CDR2 YSLEER. Trimming stripped 4 bases from V and 3 bases from J, with 13 bases between. CDR3 length equals 15 residues. The CDR3 DNA sequence: TGCGCCAGCAGCCTCGGAGGGGCAAACTACAATGAGCAGTTCTTC. The encoded protein is CASSLGGANYNEQFF.

This chain connects TRBV14 to TRBJ1-5, with 7 bases fitting TRBD1. CDR1 SGHDN and CDR2 FVKESK come from the germline V gene. Unmatched junction bases numbered 5, after V lost 2 bases and J lost 7 bases. CDR3 size: 14 residues. DNA for the CDR3: TGTGCCAGCAGCCAACGAGGGGGCGACCAGCCCCAGCATTTT. Translation gives CASSQRGGDQPQHF.

V and J are TRBV9 and TRBJ2-7; 7 positions agree with TRBD2. Germline V CDR1 and CDR2: SGDLS, YYNGEE. V gave up 0 bases and J gave up 3 bases; unmatched junction bases: 6. The CDR3 runs to 15 residues. CDR3 DNA sequence: TGTGCCAGCAGCGTAGGGCAGGGAGGGAACTACGAGCAGTACTTC. This encodes CASSVGQGGNYEQYF.

The genes are TRBV14 and TRBJ2-7, with D possibly TRBD2 on 5 matching bases. V was shortened by 4 bases and J by 7 bases, with 14 bases between the two germline ends. Germline V gene data show CDR1 as SGHDN and CDR2 as FVKESK. The CDR3 extends over 13 amino acids. This chain's CDR3 is CASSPSTGWEQYF. The CDR3 DNA reads TGTGCCAGCAGCCCCAGCACGGGGTGGGAGCAGTACTTC. Combining the CDR3 with reference TRBV14 and TRBJ2-7 gives the whole variable domain EAGVTQFPSHSVIEKGQTVTLRCDPISGHDNLYWYRRVMGKEIKFLLHFVKESKQDESGMPNNRFLAERTGGTYSTLKVQPAELEDSGVYFCASSPSTGWEQYFGPGTRLTVT.

In this sample, this clone turned up a few times. J is TRBJ2-1 and V is TRBV13; possible D gene TRBD2, 5 bases. V lost 2 bases and J 0 bases, leaving 17 bases between the germline ends. CDR3 length equals 18 residues. Germline V lookup: CDR1 PRHDT, CDR2 FYEKMQ (reference sequence). CDR3 residues: CASSLKLLLGSSYNEQFF. Here the CDR3 DNA reads TGTGCCAGCAGCTTAAAGCTTTTATTGGGGAGCTCCTACAATGAGCAGTTCTTC.

Of note for this clone: At one boundary the junction diverges from the germline segment, which might be a read error. The chain couples TRBV7-6 to TRBJ2-5; 11 nucleotides agree with TRBD2. Germline-derived CDR1 and CDR2 are SGHVS and FNYEAQ. The CDR3 is 14 residues long. CDR3 in amino acids: CASSLAGGRETQYF. The CDR3 bases are TGTGCCAGCAGCCTAGCGGGAGGAAGGGAGACCCAGTACTTC.

The gene calls are TRBV19 and TRBJ2-2, with D possibly TRBD2 on 6 matching bases. Germline V gene sequence: CDR1 LNHDA, CDR2 SQIVND (reference sequence). Trimming shortened V by 2 bases and J by 2 bases, and 9 bases separated the two germline ends. The CDR3 runs 15 residues. In DNA, the CDR3 is TGTGCCAGTAGTATAAGGAGGGTTAACACCGGGGAGCTGTTTTTT. Amino acid sequence: CASSIRRVNTGELFF.

The rearrangement links TRBV9 to TRBJ2-2; 8 nucleotides align to TRBD1. The CDR3 has 18 amino acids. V was clipped by 2 bases and J by 3 bases; unmatched bases: 12. The germline V gene has CDR1 SGDLS and CDR2 YYNGEE. The CDR3 DNA is TGTGCCAGCAGCGTCTTTGGGCAGGGGGCGAGAGACACCGGGGAGCTGTTTTTT. Translating it yields CASSVFGQGARDTGELFF.

This clone was counted once. The chain carries TRBV5-5 and TRBJ2-5; D is perhaps TRBD2 (6 bases). Deletions cut 1 base from V and 4 bases from J, with 11 bases between. CDR1 and CDR2 from the germline V gene are SGHKS and YYEKEE (reference sequence). This CDR3 spans 14 amino acids. CDR3 loop: CASSLTSRGETQYF. For the CDR3, the DNA is TGTGCCAGCAGCTTGACTAGCCGGGGAGAGACCCAGTACTTC.

This clone occurred a few times. V is TRBV6-4 and J is TRBJ1-2; D is unclear. The CDR3 contains 15 residues. Trimming shortened V by 8 bases and J by 6 bases, and 22 bases separated the two germline ends. Per the germline V gene, CDR1 is MRHNA and CDR2 is SNTAGT. CDR3: CASGEVGRAGDGYTF. CDR3 coding DNA: TGTGCCAGCGGGGAGGTCGGGAGAGCCGGTGATGGCTACACCTTC.

The chain employs TRBV19 and TRBJ1-5; possible D gene TRBD1, 6 bases. Trimming cost V 3 bases and J 2 bases, with 23 bases left between them. The CDR3 spans 19 residues. CDR1 and CDR2 from the germline V gene are LNHDA and SQIVND (reference sequence). Written as DNA, the CDR3 is TGTGCCAGTAGTATGCCGAGGGGGGGGGACGATAGTGGCAATCAGCCCCAGCATTTT. This codes for CASSMPRGGDDSGNQPQHF.

This rearrangement joins TRBV19 to TRBJ2-2, with 7 bases fitting TRBD1. Germline V CDR1 and CDR2: LNHDA, SQIVND (reference sequence). This CDR3 spans 15 amino acids. Unmatched junction bases numbered 9, after V lost 7 bases and J lost 4 bases. In DNA, the CDR3 is TGTGCCAGTACCCCTTTAACAGGGGTCACCGGGGAGCTGTTTTTT. Amino acids: CASTPLTGVTGELFF.

This rearrangement joins TRBV7-9 to TRBJ2-4; 7 nucleotides match TRBD1. This CDR3 contains 12 residues. After removal of 1 base from V and 13 bases from J, the junction contained 4 bases not matched to a gene. The V gene's germline CDR1 is SEHNR and CDR2 FQNEAQ (reference sequence). CDR3 bases: TGTGCCAGCAGCTTAGGGGACAGTCTACAGTACTTC. Protein product: CASSLGDSLQYF.